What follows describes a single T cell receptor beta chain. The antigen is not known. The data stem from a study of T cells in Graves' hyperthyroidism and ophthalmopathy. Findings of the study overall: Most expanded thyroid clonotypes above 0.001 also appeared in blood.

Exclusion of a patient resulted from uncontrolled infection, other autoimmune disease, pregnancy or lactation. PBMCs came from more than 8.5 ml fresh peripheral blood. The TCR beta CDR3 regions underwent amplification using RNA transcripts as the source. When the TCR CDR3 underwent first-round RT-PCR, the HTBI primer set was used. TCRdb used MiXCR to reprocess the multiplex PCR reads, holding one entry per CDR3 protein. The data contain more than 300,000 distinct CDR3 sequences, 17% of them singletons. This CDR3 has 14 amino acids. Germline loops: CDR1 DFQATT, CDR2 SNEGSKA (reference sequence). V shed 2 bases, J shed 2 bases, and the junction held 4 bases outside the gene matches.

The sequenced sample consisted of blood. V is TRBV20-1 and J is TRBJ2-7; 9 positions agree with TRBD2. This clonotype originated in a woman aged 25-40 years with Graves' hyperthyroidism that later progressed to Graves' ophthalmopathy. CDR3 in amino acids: CSARFLAGPYEQYF. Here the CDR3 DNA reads TGCAGTGCTAGATTCCTAGCGGGACCCTACGAGCAGTACTTC.